A selection of T cell receptor beta chains follows, all from one sample in a study of T cells in Graves' hyperthyroidism and ophthalmopathy. TCRdb reprocessed the multiplex PCR reads via MiXCR and lists one record per CDR3 protein. This table has a few hundred thousand distinct CDR3 sequences, approximately 15% appearing once. Sequencing input: blood. These receptor sequences come from a woman in her twenties or thirties with Graves' hyperthyroidism. CDR3s leave out the opening cysteine and the closing phenylalanine or tryptophan. Fields, in order: CDR3 protein, J gene, CDR3 length, V gene.

ASSFRASSQAKNIQY | TRBJ2-4 | 15 | TRBV3-1
ATSDSGQGDTEAF | TRBJ1-1 | 13 | TRBV24-1
ASSEGLAMSTDTQY | TRBJ2-3 | 14 | TRBV5-1
SARAMRGYSNQPQH | TRBJ1-5 | 14 | TRBV20-1
ASRGTSGRTPTGELF | TRBJ2-2 | 15 | TRBV2
ASRPTGGSSNSPLH | TRBJ1-6 | 14 | TRBV6-1
ASSLETSGSVYNEQF | TRBJ2-1 | 15 | TRBV11-3
ATSGGPGHQYEQY | TRBJ2-7 | 13 | TRBV24-1
ASTRTITGESYEQY | TRBJ2-7 | 14 | TRBV6-1
ASSQDVGLAEYNEQF | TRBJ2-1 | 15 | TRBV3-1
ASSQTGVMNTEAF | TRBJ1-1 | 13 | TRBV3-1
ASSPARVPRGNTIY | TRBJ1-3 | 14 | TRBV5-5
ASAGQINTEAF | TRBJ1-1 | 11 | TRBV12-3/TRBV12-4
ASRKLANTGELF | TRBJ2-2 | 12 | TRBV27
ASSRGASGKAGEQF | TRBJ2-1 | 14 | TRBV6-2/TRBV6-3
ASTSESSYNSPLH | TRBJ1-6 | 13 | TRBV2
ASSLDGRVKA | TRBJ1-2 | 10 | TRBV5-1
ASSRQGDEQY | TRBJ2-7 | 10 | TRBV6-1
ASSIGLAGNTGELF | TRBJ2-2 | 14 | TRBV5-1
AWSKGYEQY | TRBJ2-7 | 9 | TRBV30
ASSGQQNTEAF | TRBJ1-1 | 11 | TRBV18
ASSPSGGNYGYT | TRBJ1-2 | 12 | TRBV9
ASSQTSHTQY | TRBJ2-5 | 10 | TRBV3-1
VSGQATLRPHEQY | TRBJ2-7 | 13 | TRBV3-1
ASSQAVLGNQPQH | TRBJ1-5 | 13 | TRBV4-1
ASSTRPLAGEDTQY | TRBJ2-3 | 14 | TRBV6-1
SARLSGVQETQY | TRBJ2-5 | 12 | TRBV20-1
ASALSYEQY | TRBJ2-7 | 9 | TRBV6-1
ASGPDILSTNEKLF | TRBJ1-4 | 14 | TRBV12-5
ASSNRGNTEAF | TRBJ1-1 | 11 | TRBV27
ASRTGPHTDTQY | TRBJ2-3 | 12 | TRBV9